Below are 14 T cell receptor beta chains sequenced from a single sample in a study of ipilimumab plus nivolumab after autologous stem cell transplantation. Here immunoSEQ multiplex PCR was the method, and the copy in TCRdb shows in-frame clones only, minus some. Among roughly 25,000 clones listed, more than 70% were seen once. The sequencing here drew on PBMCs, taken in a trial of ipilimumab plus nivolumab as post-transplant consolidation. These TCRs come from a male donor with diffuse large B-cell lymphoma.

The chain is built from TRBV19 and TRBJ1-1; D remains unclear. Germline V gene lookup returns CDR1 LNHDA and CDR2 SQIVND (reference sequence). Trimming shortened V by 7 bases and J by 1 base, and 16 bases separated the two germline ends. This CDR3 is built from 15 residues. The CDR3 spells CASTESPGRNTEAFF. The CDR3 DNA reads TGTGCCAGTACCGAATCCCCGGGAAGGAACACTGAAGCTTTCTTT.

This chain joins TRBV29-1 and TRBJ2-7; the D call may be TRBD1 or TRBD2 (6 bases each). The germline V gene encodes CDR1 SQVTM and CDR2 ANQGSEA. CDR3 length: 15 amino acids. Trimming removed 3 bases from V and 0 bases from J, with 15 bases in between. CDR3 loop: CSVEGRQGISYEQYF. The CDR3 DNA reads TGCAGCGTTGAGGGGAGGCAGGGGATCTCCTACGAGCAGTACTTC.

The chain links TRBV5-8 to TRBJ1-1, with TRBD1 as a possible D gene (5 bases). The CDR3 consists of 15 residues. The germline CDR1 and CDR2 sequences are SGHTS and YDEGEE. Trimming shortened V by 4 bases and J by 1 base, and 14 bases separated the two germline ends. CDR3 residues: CASSRLGTTNTEAFF. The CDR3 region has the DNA TGTGCCAGCAGCCGATTAGGGACGACGAACACTGAAGCTTTCTTT.

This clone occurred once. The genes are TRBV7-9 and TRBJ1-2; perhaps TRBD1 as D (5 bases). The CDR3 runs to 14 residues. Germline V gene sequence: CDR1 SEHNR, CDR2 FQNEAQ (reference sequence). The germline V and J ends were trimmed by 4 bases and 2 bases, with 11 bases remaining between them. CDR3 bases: TGTGCCAGCAGCTCCCAGGGAGGCAACTATGGCTACACCTTC. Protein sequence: CASSSQGGNYGYTF.

CDR3 sequence (DNA): TGTGCCAGCAGCTCCGGACTAGCGGCGCGCTACAATGAGCAGTTCTTC. This encodes CASSSGLAARYNEQFF. The chain links TRBV5-4 to TRBJ2-1, with 10 bases matching TRBD2. The V gene end was trimmed by 3 bases and the J gene end by 3 bases; junction bases not matched to a gene: 6. The CDR3 totals 16 residues. Germline V gene lookup returns CDR1 SGHNT and CDR2 YYREEE (reference sequence).

The CDR3 region is CASSVDETGGTDTQYF. CDR3 nucleotide sequence: TGTGCCAGCAGCGTAGATGAGACAGGGGGCACAGATACGCAGTATTTT. This sequence joins TRBV9 and TRBJ2-3; 8 nucleotides agree with TRBD1. Germline V lookup: CDR1 SGDLS, CDR2 YYNGEE. The CDR3 runs to 16 residues. V trimming: 0 bases; J trimming: 1 base; junction bases outside the gene matches: 4.

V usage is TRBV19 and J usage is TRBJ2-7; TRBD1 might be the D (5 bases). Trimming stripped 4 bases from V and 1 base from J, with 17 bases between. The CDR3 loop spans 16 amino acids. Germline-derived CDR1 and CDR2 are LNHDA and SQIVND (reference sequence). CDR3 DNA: TGTGCCAGTAGTAAAGTTTGGGGCAGGCTGTCCTACGAGCAGTACTTC. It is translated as CASSKVWGRLSYEQYF.

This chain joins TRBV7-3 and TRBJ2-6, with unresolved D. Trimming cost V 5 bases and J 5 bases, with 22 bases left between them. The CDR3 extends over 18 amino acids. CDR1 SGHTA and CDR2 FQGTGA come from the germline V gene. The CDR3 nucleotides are TGTGCCAGCAGCATGCTGGTACGCTTACAAAGTCGGGCCAACGTCCTGACTTTC. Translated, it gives CASSMLVRLQSRANVLTF.

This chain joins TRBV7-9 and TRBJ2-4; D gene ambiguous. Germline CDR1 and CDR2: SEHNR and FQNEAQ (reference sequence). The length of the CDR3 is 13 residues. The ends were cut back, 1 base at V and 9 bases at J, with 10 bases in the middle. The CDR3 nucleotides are TGTGCCAGCAGCTTAGGTCAGTCGGCCATTCAGTACTTC. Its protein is CASSLGQSAIQYF.

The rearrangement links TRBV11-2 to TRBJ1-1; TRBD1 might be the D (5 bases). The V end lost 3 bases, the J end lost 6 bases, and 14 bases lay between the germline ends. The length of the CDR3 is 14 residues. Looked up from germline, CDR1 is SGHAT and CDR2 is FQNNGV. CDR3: CASSFRAGQAEAFF. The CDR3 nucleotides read TGTGCCAGCAGCTTTCGGGCGGGGCAGGCTGAAGCTTTCTTT.

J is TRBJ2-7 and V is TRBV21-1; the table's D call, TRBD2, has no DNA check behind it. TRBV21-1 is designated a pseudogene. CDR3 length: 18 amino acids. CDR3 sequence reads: CASSKIASSGGGYYEQYF. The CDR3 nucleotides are TGTGCCAGCAGCAAAATTGCGTCTAGCGGGGGGGGTTACTACGAGCAGTACTTC.

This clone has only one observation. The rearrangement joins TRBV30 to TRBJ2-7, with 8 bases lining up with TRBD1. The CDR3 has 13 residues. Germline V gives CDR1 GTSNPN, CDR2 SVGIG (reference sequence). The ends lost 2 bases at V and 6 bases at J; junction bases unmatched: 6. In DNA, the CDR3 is TGTGCCTGGAGTCTCGGACAGGGCAGCGAGCAGTACTTC. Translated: CAWSLGQGSEQYF.

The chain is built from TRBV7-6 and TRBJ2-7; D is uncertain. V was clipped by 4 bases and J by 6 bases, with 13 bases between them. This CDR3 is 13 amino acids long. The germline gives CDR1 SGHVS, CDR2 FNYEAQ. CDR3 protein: CASSSTPSTEQYF. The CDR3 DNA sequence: TGTGCCAGCAGCTCCACCCCCAGCACCGAGCAGTACTTC.

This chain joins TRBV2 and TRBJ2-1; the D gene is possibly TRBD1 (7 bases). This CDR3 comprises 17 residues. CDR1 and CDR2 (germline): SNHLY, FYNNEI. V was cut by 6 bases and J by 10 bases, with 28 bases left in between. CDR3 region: CASSAGNRQGLRNEQFF. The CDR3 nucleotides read TGTGCCAGCAGCGCGGGGAATAGACAGGGCTTGAGGAACGAGCAGTTCTTC.